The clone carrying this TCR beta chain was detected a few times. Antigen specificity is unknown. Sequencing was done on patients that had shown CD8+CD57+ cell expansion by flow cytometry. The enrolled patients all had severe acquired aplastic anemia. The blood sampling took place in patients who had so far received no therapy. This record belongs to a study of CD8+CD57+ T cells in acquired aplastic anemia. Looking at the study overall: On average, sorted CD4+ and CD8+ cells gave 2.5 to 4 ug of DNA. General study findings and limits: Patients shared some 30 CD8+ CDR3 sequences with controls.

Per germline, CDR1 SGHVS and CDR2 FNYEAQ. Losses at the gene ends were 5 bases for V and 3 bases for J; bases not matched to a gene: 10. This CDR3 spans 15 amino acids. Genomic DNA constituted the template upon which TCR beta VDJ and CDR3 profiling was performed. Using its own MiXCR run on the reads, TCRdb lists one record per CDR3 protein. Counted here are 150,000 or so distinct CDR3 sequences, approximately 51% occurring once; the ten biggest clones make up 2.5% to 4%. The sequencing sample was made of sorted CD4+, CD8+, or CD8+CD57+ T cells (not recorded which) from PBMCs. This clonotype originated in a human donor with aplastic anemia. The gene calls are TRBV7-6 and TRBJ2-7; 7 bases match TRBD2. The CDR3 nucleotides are TGTGCCAGCAGCGAGCGGGGCACAGCCTACTACGAGCAGTACTTC. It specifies CASSERGTAYYEQYF.